The clone carrying this TCR beta chain turned up a few times. Its antigen is unknown. These data originate in a study of blood T cells in healthy people across ages. V was shortened by 4 bases and J by 0 bases, with 20 bases between the two germline ends. Germline V CDR1 and CDR2: SGHRS, YFSETQ. The CDR3 runs 17 residues. Then a second PCR, running roughly 7 to 11 cycles, was carried out with a sample-barcoded 5' primer and a J-beta primer mix. From the 5' RACE reads, TCRdb called clonotypes with MiXCR, one entry per CDR3 protein. Here the sample spans 750,000 to 850,000 distinct CDR3 sequences, 20% to 25% being singletons. The study's findings and limits: Estimates based on one million T cells were treated as lower bounds.

The sample also formed part of further work on T cells of mothers and their children. That source adds: Researchers put all of the extracted RNA into cDNA synthesis, using around 1.5 ug per 15 ul.

Sequenced material: blood. This sequence joins TRBV5-1 and TRBJ2-7, with a weak D call TRBD1 (5 bases). This sequence was found in a boy aged 5 to 17 in good health. CDR3 in amino acids: CASSPLDTQGYSYEQYF. The CDR3 nucleotides read TGCGCCAGCAGCCCACTTGATACGCAGGGATACTCCTACGAGCAGTACTTC.